What follows are 31 T cell receptor beta chains derived from one specimen sequenced in a study of T cell changes during pregnancy in multiple sclerosis. The data were produced by immunoSEQ multiplex PCR, yet TCRdb's version contains in-frame clones alone and is incomplete. The sample lists tens of thousands of clones, roughly 96% occurring once. Here the sequenced sample was peripheral blood, taken in the second trimester of pregnancy. Receptors were obtained from a female donor with multiple sclerosis, enrolled in a pregnancy study.

The chain carries TRBV27 and TRBJ2-7, with D perhaps matching TRBD2 (6 bases). Germline CDR1 is MNHEY and CDR2 is SMNVEV (reference sequence). Deletions cut 5 bases from V and 3 bases from J, with 11 bases between. This CDR3 has 13 residues. The CDR3 here is CASSRGTFYEQYF. The CDR3 DNA is TGTGCCAGCAGTCGGGGGACTTTCTACGAGCAGTACTTC.

This clone turned up a few times. V is TRBV2 and J is TRBJ1-2; 10 bases map to TRBD1. CDR3 length: 14 amino acids. The junction had 1 base not matched to a gene; V was cut back by 4 bases and J by 2 bases. The germline gives CDR1 SNHLY, CDR2 FYNNEI. The CDR3 is CASSGTGGNYGYTF. CDR3 coding DNA: TGTGCCAGCAGTGGGACAGGGGGGAACTATGGCTACACCTTC.

V is TRBV15 and J is TRBJ2-1; D not resolved. Trimming pared 0 bases from V and 2 bases from J, leaving 5 bases between. This CDR3 comprises 14 residues. CDR1 is LNHNV, CDR2 YYDKDF, per germline (reference sequence). For the CDR3, the DNA is TGTGCCACCAGCAGAGAGTCGGCCTACAATGAGCAGTTCTTC. This codes for CATSRESAYNEQFF.

V gene TRBV19 combines with J gene TRBJ2-5; 10 bases align to TRBD1. V was pared by 5 bases and J by 5 bases, with 5 bases of the junction left unmatched. The CDR3 is 14 residues long. The germline V gene encodes CDR1 LNHDA and CDR2 SQIVND (reference sequence). The CDR3 DNA is TGTGCCAGTAGTCTAAGGACAGGGGGTGAGACCCAGTACTTC. Amino acid sequence: CASSLRTGGETQYF. Together with reference TRBV19 and TRBJ2-5, the CDR3 gives the full variable domain: DGGITQSPKYLFRKEGQNVTLSCEQNLNHDAMYWYRQDPGQGLRLIYYSQIVNDFQKGDIAEGYSVSREKKESFPLTVTSAQKNPTAFYLCASSLRTGGETQYFGPGTRLLVL.

The J gene is TRBJ1-3, the V gene TRBV29-1; D unresolved. Germline lookup yields CDR1 SQVTM and CDR2 ANQGSEA. The CDR3 runs to 13 residues. V lost 3 bases and J 4 bases, leaving 10 bases between the germline ends. The CDR3 loop is CSVDWGDGNTIYF. CDR3 bases: TGCAGCGTTGACTGGGGAGACGGAAACACCATATATTTT.

The V call is TRBV27, the J call TRBJ2-7, with a possible D match to TRBD1 (6 bases). V was shortened by 2 bases and J by 6 bases, with 14 bases between the two germline ends. Germline lookup yields CDR1 MNHEY and CDR2 SMNVEV (reference sequence). The CDR3 runs to 14 residues. This chain's CDR3 is CASSLTVLQGEQYF. Here the CDR3 DNA reads TGTGCCAGCAGTTTAACCGTTTTACAGGGCGAGCAGTACTTC.

The rearrangement joins TRBV19 to TRBJ2-1; 7 bases align to TRBD2. The ends lost 5 bases at V and 9 bases at J; junction bases unmatched: 4. The germline V gene has CDR1 LNHDA and CDR2 SQIVND (reference sequence). The CDR3 spans 12 residues. In DNA, the CDR3 is TGTGCCAGTAGTTCCTGGGGGGGTGAGCAGTTCTTC. Translated: CASSSWGGEQFF.

The rearrangement links TRBV5-4 to TRBJ2-7; TRBD2 matches 10 bases. The CDR3 runs 15 residues. The ends lost 1 base at V and 5 bases at J; junction bases unmatched: 6. Per germline, CDR1 SGHNT and CDR2 YYREEE (reference sequence). The CDR3 DNA is TGTGCCAGCAGCTTGTCTAGCGGGAGCGGAAACGAGCAGTACTTC. This gives the protein CASSLSSGSGNEQYF. The full variable domain, its missing parts supplied by reference TRBV5-4 and TRBJ2-7, is ETGVTQSPTHLIKTRGQQVTLRCSSQSGHNTVSWYQQALGQGPQFIFQYYREEENGRGNFPPRFSGLQFPNYSSELNVNALELDDSALYLCASSLSSGSGNEQYFGPGTRLTVT.

The V call is TRBV19, the J call TRBJ2-7; 8 nucleotides match TRBD1. CDR1 is LNHDA, CDR2 SQIVND, per germline (reference sequence). CDR3 length equals 14 residues. The trim removed 5 bases at V and 3 bases at J, leaving 6 bases unmatched. CDR3 region: CASSQGARGYEQYF. In DNA form, the CDR3 reads TGTGCCAGTAGTCAGGGGGCTAGAGGCTACGAGCAGTACTTC. Looking up the rest from reference TRBV19 and TRBJ2-7 gives the full variable domain: DGGITQSPKYLFRKEGQNVTLSCEQNLNHDAMYWYRQDPGQGLRLIYYSQIVNDFQKGDIAEGYSVSREKKESFPLTVTSAQKNPTAFYLCASSQGARGYEQYFGPGTRLTVT.

The V gene is TRBV7-9, the J gene TRBJ2-7, with D perhaps matching TRBD1 (8 bases). The CDR3 is made up of 15 amino acids. With 5 bases removed from V and 0 bases from J, the gap between germline ends came to 14 bases. From germline, CDR1 is SEHNR and CDR2 FQNEAQ (reference sequence). The CDR3 reads CASSATGGGSYEQYF. As DNA, the CDR3 is TGTGCCAGCAGCGCCACAGGGGGGGGCTCCTACGAGCAGTACTTC.

The rearrangement links TRBV6-1 to TRBJ2-2; D might be TRBD1 (6 bases). Trimming took 2 bases from V and 4 from J, leaving 11 bases between them. The CDR3 has 15 amino acids. The germline gives CDR1 MNHNS, CDR2 SASEGT. As DNA, the CDR3 is TGTGCCAGCAGTGAACTACAGGGAACCACCGGGGAGCTGTTTTTT. Amino acids: CASSELQGTTGELFF.

V gene TRBV7-9 combines with J gene TRBJ2-7; 7 nucleotides agree with TRBD1. The V gene end was trimmed by 5 bases and the J gene end by 4 bases; junction bases not matched to a gene: 8. CDR1 is SEHNR and CDR2 is FQNEAQ in the germline V gene (reference sequence). The CDR3 consists of 14 residues. CDR3 in amino acids: CASSASGTAYEQYF. For the CDR3, the DNA is TGTGCCAGCAGCGCGTCAGGGACAGCATACGAGCAGTACTTC. Full variable domain (rest looked up from reference TRBV7-9 and TRBJ2-7): DTGVSQNPRHKITKRGQNVTFRCDPISEHNRLYWYRQTLGQGPEFLTYFQNEAQLEKSRLLSDRFSAERPKGSFSTLEIQRTEQGDSAMYLCASSASGTAYEQYFGPGTRLTVT.

This chain uses TRBV6-1 with TRBJ1-1; D gene ambiguous. Looked up from germline, CDR1 is MNHNS and CDR2 is SASEGT. The V end was cut by 6 bases, the J end by 0 bases, with 8 bases between. This CDR3 has 13 residues. The CDR3 sequence is CASRKTMNTEAFF. The DNA of the CDR3 is TGTGCCAGCAGGAAAACAATGAACACTGAAGCTTTCTTT.

This chain joins TRBV27 and TRBJ2-5; TRBD1 is a possible D gene (6 bases). Germline V gene lookup returns CDR1 MNHEY and CDR2 SMNVEV (reference sequence). The CDR3 extends over 16 amino acids. V lost 5 bases to trimming and J lost 7 bases, with 23 bases between them. This chain's CDR3 is CASSIRISQGMMTQYF. In nucleotides, the CDR3 is TGTGCCAGCAGTATTCGAATCTCGCAGGGGATGATGACCCAGTACTTC.

This chain links TRBV19 with TRBJ2-5, with D perhaps matching TRBD2 (5 bases). CDR1 and CDR2 from the germline V gene are LNHDA and SQIVND (reference sequence). The CDR3 is 15 residues long. Trimming took 5 bases from V and 7 from J, leaving 20 bases between them. CDR3 nucleotides: TGTGCCAGTAGTCTGACCTTAGGACGGACTGGGACCCAGTACTTC. It codes for CASSLTLGRTGTQYF. The entire variable domain, with the rest obtained from reference TRBV19 and TRBJ2-5, is as follows: DGGITQSPKYLFRKEGQNVTLSCEQNLNHDAMYWYRQDPGQGLRLIYYSQIVNDFQKGDIAEGYSVSREKKESFPLTVTSAQKNPTAFYLCASSLTLGRTGTQYFGPGTRLLVL.

V usage is TRBV19 and J usage is TRBJ2-2; 9 positions agree with TRBD1. Per germline, CDR1 LNHDA and CDR2 SQIVND (reference sequence). After removal of 4 bases from V and 5 bases from J, the junction contained 8 bases not matched to a gene. CDR3 size: 16 residues. Written as DNA, the CDR3 is TGTGCCAGTAGTAGAGGACAGGGGATGGGGACCGGGGAGCTGTTTTTT. It codes for CASSRGQGMGTGELFF.

The J gene is TRBJ2-1, the V gene TRBV7-9; D may be TRBD2 (6 bases). CDR1 and CDR2 (germline): SEHNR, FQNEAQ (reference sequence). The V end lost 7 bases, the J end lost 5 bases, and 15 bases lay between the germline ends. The CDR3 runs to 14 residues. DNA for the CDR3: TGTGCCAGCAATGGTCTAGCGTTTAACAATGAGCAGTTCTTC. As protein: CASNGLAFNNEQFF.

As DNA, the CDR3 is TGTGCCAGCAGCCCCTCAGGGGGTGTAACTGAAGCTTTCTTT. This encodes CASSPSGGVTEAFF. The rearrangement joins TRBV28 to TRBJ1-1; 7 bases agree with TRBD1. Germline loops: CDR1 MDHEN, CDR2 SYDVKM. V shed 6 bases and J 5 bases; nucleotides not matched to a gene: 9. The CDR3 runs to 14 residues.

This chain connects TRBV13 to TRBJ2-7; D is ambiguous. V was cut by 4 bases and J by 1 base, with 8 bases left in between. The CDR3 extends over 13 amino acids. Germline-derived CDR1 and CDR2 are PRHDT and FYEKMQ (reference sequence). The CDR3: CASSSRSSYEQYF. CDR3 coding DNA: TGTGCCAGCAGCTCCCGTAGTTCCTACGAGCAGTACTTC.

The chain has TRBV7-8 and TRBJ1-5; 7 bases are shared with TRBD1. The germline gives CDR1 SGHVS, CDR2 FQNEAQ. With V trimmed by 7 bases and J by 0 bases, 6 bases remained unmatched. The CDR3 is made up of 15 amino acids. The CDR3 here is CASTQGDFSNQPQHF. Written as DNA, the CDR3 is TGTGCCAGCACCCAGGGGGATTTTAGCAATCAGCCCCAGCATTTT. The full variable domain, rest sourced from reference TRBV7-8 and TRBJ1-5, is GAGVSQSPRYKVAKRGQDVALRCDPISGHVSLFWYQQALGQGPEFLTYFQNEAQLDKSGLPSDRFFAERPEGSVSTLKIQRTQQEDSAVYLCASTQGDFSNQPQHFGDGTRLSIL.

The chain uses TRBV14 and TRBJ1-1; no definite D call. Germline CDR1 SGHDN, CDR2 FVKESK. V was cut by 3 bases and J by 11 bases, with 13 bases left in between. The length of the CDR3 is 12 residues. The CDR3 DNA is TGTGCCAGCAGCCAGGCCGTCGATATGGCTTTCTTT. It is translated as CASSQAVDMAFF.

The J gene is TRBJ1-1, the V gene TRBV4-1, with TRBD1 identical over 8 bases. There are 17 residues in the CDR3. Germline V gives CDR1 MGHRA, CDR2 YSYEKL. J was trimmed by 0 bases and V by 4 bases; bases with no gene match: 10. Here the CDR3 reads CASSRSWTGSMNTEAFF. CDR3 in DNA: TGCGCCAGCAGCCGTTCGTGGACAGGGTCGATGAACACTGAAGCTTTCTTT.

The genes are TRBV6-1 and TRBJ2-1; TRBD1 aligns across 7 bases. With 1 base clipped from V and 7 bases from J, the junction kept 10 bases outside the gene matches. The CDR3 has 16 residues. Germline CDR1 reads MNHNS; CDR2 reads SASEGT. The CDR3 loop reads CASSEDGTEFGNEQFF. CDR3 nucleotides: TGTGCCAGCAGTGAAGATGGGACAGAATTCGGAAATGAGCAGTTCTTC.

The rearrangement joins TRBV23-1 to TRBJ1-4; D ambiguous. TRBV23-1 counts as an open reading frame of uncertain function. The CDR3 is 14 residues long. The V end lost 3 bases, the J end lost 0 bases, and 5 bases lay between the germline ends. This CDR3 is CASSQGATNEKLFF. The DNA of the CDR3 is TGCGCCAGCAGTCAGGGAGCAACTAATGAAAAACTGTTTTTT.

The genes are TRBV29-1 and TRBJ1-5; 10 bases match TRBD1. Germline CDR1 SQVTM, CDR2 ANQGSEA. This CDR3 region has 13 residues. V shed 7 bases, J shed 7 bases, and the junction held 7 bases outside the gene matches. CDR3 in amino acids: CSAATGGIQPQHF. The CDR3 nucleotides read TGCAGCGCAGCGACAGGGGGCATCCAGCCCCAGCATTTT.

This rearrangement joins TRBV9 to TRBJ2-1; 10 bases are a match to TRBD2. The germline V gene encodes CDR1 SGDLS and CDR2 YYNGEE. The V gene end was trimmed by 0 bases and the J gene end by 0 bases; junction bases not matched to a gene: 12. This CDR3 has 20 residues. For the CDR3, the DNA is TGTGCCAGCAGCGTAGATCTAGCGGGAGAATTGGGTGGCTCCTACAATGAGCAGTTCTTC. It specifies CASSVDLAGELGGSYNEQFF.

The gene calls are TRBV18 and TRBJ1-4, with D maybe TRBD1 (5 bases). Germline V CDR1 and CDR2: KGHSH, LQKENI. The CDR3 length is 13 residues. Trimming took 4 bases from V and 7 from J, leaving 10 bases between them. The CDR3 sequence is CASSLQGVEKLFF. The CDR3 region has the DNA TGTGCCAGCTCACTCCAGGGTGTTGAAAAACTGTTTTTT.

This chain uses TRBV30 with TRBJ1-4, with 7 bases lining up with TRBD1. V lost 1 base, J lost 0 bases, and 17 bases stayed unmatched. CDR3 length: 20 amino acids. CDR1 and CDR2 from the germline V gene are GTSNPN and SVGIG (reference sequence). The CDR3 nucleotides are TGTGCCTGGAGTGCTAGACAGGGCCCGCTCTCGCCCTCAACTAATGAAAAACTGTTTTTT. It yields the protein CAWSARQGPLSPSTNEKLFF. The full variable domain, completed using reference TRBV30 and TRBJ1-4, is SQTIHQWPATLVQPVGSPLSLECTVEGTSNPNLYWYRQAAGRGLQLLFYSVGIGQISSEVPQNLSASRPQDRQFILSSKKLLLSDSGFYLCAWSARQGPLSPSTNEKLFFGSGTQLSVL.

The chain recombines TRBV4-1 with TRBJ1-1, with D possibly being TRBD1 (6 bases). This CDR3 region has 14 residues. V was pared by 1 base and J by 8 bases, with 14 bases between. Per the germline V gene, CDR1 is MGHRA and CDR2 is YSYEKL. This CDR3 reads CASSQVGTLTEAFF. Here the CDR3 DNA reads TGCGCCAGCAGCCAAGTGGGGACATTGACCGAAGCTTTCTTT.

This chain joins TRBV13 and TRBJ1-3; D gene ambiguous. From germline, CDR1 is PRHDT and CDR2 FYEKMQ (reference sequence). Trimming pared 8 bases from V and 2 bases from J, leaving 13 bases between. The CDR3 contains 14 residues. The DNA of the CDR3 is TGTGCCAGCCGACGCGGAGGGACTGGAAACACCATATATTTT. Translated, it gives CASRRGGTGNTIYF.

The chain links TRBV9 to TRBJ2-1; 10 positions agree with TRBD2. The CDR3 totals 12 residues. CDR1 and CDR2 (germline): SGDLS, YYNGEE. The ends lost 7 bases at V and 5 bases at J; junction bases unmatched: 0. CDR3: CASGLADNEQFF. Here the CDR3 DNA reads TGTGCCAGCGGACTAGCGGACAATGAGCAGTTCTTC. Using reference TRBV9 and TRBJ2-1 for the parts outside the CDR3, the full variable domain is DSGVTQTPKHLITATGQRVTLRCSPRSGDLSVYWYQQSLDQGLQFLIQYYNGEERAKGNILERFSAQQFPDLHSELNLSSLELGDSALYFCASGLADNEQFFGPGTRLTVL.